This TCR gamma chain comes out of a study of gamma-delta T cells after stem cell transplantation. V trimming: 6 bases; J trimming: 9 bases; junction bases outside the gene matches: 8. The CDR3 runs to 15 residues. Per the germline V gene, CDR1 is GITISATS and CDR2 is ISYDGTV (reference sequence). TCRdb re-called the RT-PCR reads via CATT. The sample carries 3,000 to 4,500 gamma-chain clones, nearly 5% recorded once. Sequencing was performed on gamma-delta T cells. The chain couples TRGV9 to TRGJP. This clonotype was sampled from a human donor. It is not recorded whose cells these are; they may come from a transplant donor. CDR3 sequence (DNA): TGTGCCTTGTGGAAGCTAGGGTTGGGCAAAAAAATCAAGGTATTT. It translates to CALWKLGLGKKIKVF.